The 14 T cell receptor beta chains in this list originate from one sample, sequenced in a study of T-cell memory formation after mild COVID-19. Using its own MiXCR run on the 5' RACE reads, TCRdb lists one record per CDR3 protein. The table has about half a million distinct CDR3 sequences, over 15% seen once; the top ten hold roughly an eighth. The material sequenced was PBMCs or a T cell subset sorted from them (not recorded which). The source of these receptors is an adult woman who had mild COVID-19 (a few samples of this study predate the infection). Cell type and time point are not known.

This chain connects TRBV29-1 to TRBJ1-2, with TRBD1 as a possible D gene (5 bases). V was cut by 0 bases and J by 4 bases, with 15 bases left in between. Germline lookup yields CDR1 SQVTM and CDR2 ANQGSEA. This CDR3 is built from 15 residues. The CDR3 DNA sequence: TGCAGCGTTGAAGATCGGCACAGGCAAATCTATGGCTACACCTTC. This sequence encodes CSVEDRHRQIYGYTF.

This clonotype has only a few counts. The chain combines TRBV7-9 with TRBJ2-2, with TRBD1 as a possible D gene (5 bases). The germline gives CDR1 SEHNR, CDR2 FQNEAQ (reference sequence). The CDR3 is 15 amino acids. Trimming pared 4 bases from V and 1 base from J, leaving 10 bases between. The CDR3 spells CASSSRTKNTGELFF. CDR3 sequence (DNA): TGTGCCAGCAGCTCCCGGACAAAGAACACCGGGGAGCTGTTTTTT.

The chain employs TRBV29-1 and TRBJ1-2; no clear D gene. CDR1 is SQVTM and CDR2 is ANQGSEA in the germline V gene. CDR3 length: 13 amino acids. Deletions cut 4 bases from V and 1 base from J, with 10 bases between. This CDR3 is CSVARESNYGYTF. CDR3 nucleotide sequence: TGCAGCGTTGCCCGAGAAAGTAACTATGGCTACACCTTC.

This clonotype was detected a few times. The CDR3 reads CASAIGLSSSYEQYF. The CDR3 nucleotides read TGCGCCAGCGCCATCGGCCTATCCTCCTCCTACGAGCAGTACTTC. The rearrangement joins TRBV4-3 to TRBJ2-7, with D uncertain. Germline assignment: CDR1 LGHNA and CDR2 YSLEER. The CDR3 sequence is 15 residues long. With 8 bases removed from V and 0 bases from J, the gap between germline ends came to 17 bases.

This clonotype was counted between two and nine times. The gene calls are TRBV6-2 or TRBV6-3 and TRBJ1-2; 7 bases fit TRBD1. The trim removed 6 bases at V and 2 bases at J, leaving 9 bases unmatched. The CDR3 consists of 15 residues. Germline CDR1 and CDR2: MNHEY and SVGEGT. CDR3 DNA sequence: TGTGCCAGCAGAACCCCGGGACAGAGAAACTATGGCTACACCTTC. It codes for CASRTPGQRNYGYTF.

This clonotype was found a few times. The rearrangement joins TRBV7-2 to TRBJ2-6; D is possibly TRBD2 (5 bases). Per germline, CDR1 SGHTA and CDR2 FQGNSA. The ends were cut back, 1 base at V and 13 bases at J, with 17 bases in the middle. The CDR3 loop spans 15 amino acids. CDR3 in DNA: TGTGCCAGCAGCTTAGGCGGGCAGGCCGTAGAAGTCCTGACTTTC. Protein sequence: CASSLGGQAVEVLTF.

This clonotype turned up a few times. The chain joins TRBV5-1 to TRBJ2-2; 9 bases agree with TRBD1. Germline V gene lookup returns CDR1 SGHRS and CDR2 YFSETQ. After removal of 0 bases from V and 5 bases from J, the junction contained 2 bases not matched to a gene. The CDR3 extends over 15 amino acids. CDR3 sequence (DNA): TGCGCCAGCAGCTTGGAAGGGACAGGGACCGGGGAGCTGTTTTTT. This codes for CASSLEGTGTGELFF.

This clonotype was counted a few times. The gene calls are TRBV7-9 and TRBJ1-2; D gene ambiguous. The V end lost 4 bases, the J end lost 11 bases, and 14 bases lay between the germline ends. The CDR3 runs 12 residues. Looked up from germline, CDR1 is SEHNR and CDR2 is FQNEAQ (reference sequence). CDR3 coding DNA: TGTGCCAGCAGCTACGATTCCGAAGGGTACACCTTC. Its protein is CASSYDSEGYTF.

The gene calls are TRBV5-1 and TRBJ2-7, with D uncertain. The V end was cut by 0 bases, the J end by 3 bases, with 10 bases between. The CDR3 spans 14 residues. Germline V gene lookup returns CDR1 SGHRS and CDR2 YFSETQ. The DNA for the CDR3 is TGCGCCAGCAGCTTGGCCACCTGGGGCTACGAGCAGTACTTC. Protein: CASSLATWGYEQYF.

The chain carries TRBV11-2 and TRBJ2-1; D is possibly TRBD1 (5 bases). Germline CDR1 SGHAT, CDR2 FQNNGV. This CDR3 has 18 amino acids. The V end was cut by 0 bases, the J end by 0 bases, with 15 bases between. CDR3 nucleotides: TGTGCCAGCAGCTTAGATAATTGGGGCGGTAGCTCCTACAATGAGCAGTTCTTC. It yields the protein CASSLDNWGGSSYNEQFF.

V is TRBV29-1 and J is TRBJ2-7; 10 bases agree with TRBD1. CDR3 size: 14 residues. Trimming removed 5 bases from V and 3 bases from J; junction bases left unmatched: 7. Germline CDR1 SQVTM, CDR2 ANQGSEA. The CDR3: CSVKGQGKSYEQYF. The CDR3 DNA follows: TGCAGCGTTAAGGGACAGGGGAAAAGCTACGAGCAGTACTTC.

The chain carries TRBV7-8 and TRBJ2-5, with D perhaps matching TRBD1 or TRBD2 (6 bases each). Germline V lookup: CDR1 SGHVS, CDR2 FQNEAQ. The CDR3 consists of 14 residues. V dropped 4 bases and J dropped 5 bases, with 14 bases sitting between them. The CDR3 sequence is CASSSRGLGETQYF. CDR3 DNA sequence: TGTGCCAGCAGCTCACGGGGGCTCGGCGAGACCCAGTACTTC.

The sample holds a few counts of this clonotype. CDR3 sequence: CASSFGDSYTGELFF. The CDR3 DNA sequence: TGTGCCAGCAGTTTCGGGGACAGTTACACCGGGGAGCTGTTTTTT. This chain links TRBV12-3 or TRBV12-4 with TRBJ2-2, with 7 bases that match TRBD1. V lost 3 bases, J lost 3 bases, and 4 bases stayed unmatched. This CDR3 contains 15 residues.

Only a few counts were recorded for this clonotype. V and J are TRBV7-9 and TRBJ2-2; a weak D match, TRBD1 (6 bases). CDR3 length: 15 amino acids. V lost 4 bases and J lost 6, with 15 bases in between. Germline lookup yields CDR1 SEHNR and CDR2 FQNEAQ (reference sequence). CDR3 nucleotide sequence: TGTGCCAGCAGCTCGTCCGGGACAACGGCCGGGGAGCTGTTTTTT. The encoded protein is CASSSSGTTAGELFF. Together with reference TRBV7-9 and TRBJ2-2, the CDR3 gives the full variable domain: DTGVSQNPRHKITKRGQNVTFRCDPISEHNRLYWYRQTLGQGPEFLTYFQNEAQLEKSRLLSDRFSAERPKGSFSTLEIQRTEQGDSAMYLCASSSSGTTAGELFFGEGSRLTVL.